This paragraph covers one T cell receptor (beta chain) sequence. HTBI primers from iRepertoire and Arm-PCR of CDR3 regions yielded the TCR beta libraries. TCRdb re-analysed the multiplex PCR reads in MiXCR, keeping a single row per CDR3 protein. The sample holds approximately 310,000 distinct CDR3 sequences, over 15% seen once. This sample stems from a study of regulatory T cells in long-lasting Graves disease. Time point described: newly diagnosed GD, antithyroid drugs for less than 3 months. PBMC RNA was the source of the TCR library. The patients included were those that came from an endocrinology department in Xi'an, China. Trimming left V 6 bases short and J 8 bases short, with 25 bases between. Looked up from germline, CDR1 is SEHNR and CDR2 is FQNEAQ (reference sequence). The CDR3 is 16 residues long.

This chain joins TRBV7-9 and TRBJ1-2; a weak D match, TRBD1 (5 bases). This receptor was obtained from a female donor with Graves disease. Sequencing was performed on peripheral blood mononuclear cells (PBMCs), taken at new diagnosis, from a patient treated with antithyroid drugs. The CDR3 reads CASSLGGRQFFRGYTF. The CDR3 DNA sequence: TGTGCCAGCAGTCTTGGTGGGAGACAGTTTTTCCGCGGCTACACCTTC.